The entry below describes one T cell receptor (beta chain). The CDR3 runs 15 residues. The germline gives CDR1 MDHEN, CDR2 SYDVKM. The V end was cut by 7 bases, the J end by 0 bases, with 13 bases between. This sample is drawn from a study of blood T cell repertoires in COVID-19. Measured with immunoSEQ multiplex PCR; TCRdb has only the in-frame clones, and not every one. The sample records about 240,000 clones, approximately 86% being singletons. The sample comprised peripheral blood. This chain joins TRBV28 and TRBJ1-3, with D unresolved. The receptor was isolated from a woman aged 60-70 years with active or convalescent COVID-19. CDR3 sequence reads: CASISTVSSGNTIYF. The CDR3 DNA follows: TGTGCCAGCATTTCGACTGTTAGCTCTGGAAACACCATATATTTT.